Presented here are 20 T cell receptor beta chains from one specimen sequenced in a study of T cells in Graves' hyperthyroidism and ophthalmopathy. Template material for amplifying TCR beta CDR3 regions consisted of RNA transcripts. HTBI primers drove first-round RT-PCR of the TCR CDR3. MiXCR, run by TCRdb on the multiplex PCR reads, gives a single entry per CDR3 protein. The repertoire holds under 400,000 distinct CDR3 sequences, with roughly 15% as singletons. Sequencing was done on a sample of blood. These receptors came from a woman in her sixties or seventies with Graves' ophthalmopathy.

A few counts support this clonotype. The chain is built from TRBV24-1 and TRBJ2-3; 9 nucleotides match TRBD1. Germline V gene sequence: CDR1 KGHDR, CDR2 SFDVKD. Germline trimming cut 4 bases from V and 11 bases from J; bases unmatched to any gene: 9. The CDR3 is 14 residues long. The CDR3 region is CATSDPGQGGLQYF. The CDR3 DNA is TGTGCCACCAGTGACCCGGGACAGGGTGGTCTGCAGTATTTT.

This clonotype was recorded many times. The chain links TRBV18 to TRBJ2-5, with 7 bases lining up with TRBD1. Unmatched junction bases numbered 5, after V lost 5 bases and J lost 2 bases. Germline CDR1 is KGHSH and CDR2 is LQKENI. The CDR3 has 14 amino acids. The chain's CDR3 is CASSEQGIQETQYF. In nucleotides, the CDR3 is TGTGCCAGCTCAGAACAGGGGATTCAAGAGACCCAGTACTTC.

This clonotype was detected ten times or more. The chain uses TRBV6-5 and TRBJ2-7; a weak D match, TRBD2 (6 bases). CDR1 is MNHEY, CDR2 SVGAGI, per germline. Trimming shortened V by 0 bases and J by 2 bases, and 14 bases separated the two germline ends. The CDR3 has 16 residues. CDR3 coding DNA: TGTGCCAGCAGTTACTCGAAAGGCGGGACCCCCTACGAGCAGTACTTC. Its protein product is CASSYSKGGTPYEQYF.

This clonotype was counted at least ten times. The chain is built from TRBV5-1 and TRBJ2-2, with 10 bases fitting TRBD1. The CDR3 contains 16 residues. The trim removed 4 bases at V and 4 bases at J, leaving 7 bases unmatched. The germline V gene has CDR1 SGHRS and CDR2 YFSETQ. CDR3 loop: CASSTQGQGGTGELFF. For the CDR3, the DNA is TGCGCCAGCAGCACCCAAGGACAGGGGGGCACCGGGGAGCTGTTTTTT.

The chain couples TRBV6-2 or TRBV6-3 to TRBJ1-1, with 8 bases lining up with TRBD1. V dropped 0 bases and J dropped 11; count of bases not matched to a gene: 29. There are 21 residues in the CDR3. Germline V gives CDR1 MNHEY, CDR2 SVGEGT. CDR3: CASSYSTSPAGGQGGGTTAFF. For the CDR3, the DNA is TGTGCCAGCAGTTACTCCACCTCCCCGGCGGGTGGACAGGGCGGTGGGACAACGGCTTTCTTT.

This clonotype came up many times. This chain uses TRBV28 with TRBJ2-1, with 9 bases aligning to TRBD1. Germline CDR1 MDHEN, CDR2 SYDVKM. The CDR3 sequence is 15 residues long. With V trimmed by 4 bases and J by 9 bases, 10 bases remained unmatched. DNA for the CDR3: TGTGCCAGCAGTTCGCCGGGACAGGGATGGTCTGAGCAGTTCTTC. Amino acids: CASSSPGQGWSEQFF.

The chain couples TRBV5-1 to TRBJ2-7; possibly TRBD2 for D (5 bases). CDR3 size: 15 residues. The V gene lost 0 bases and the J gene lost 1 base, with 11 bases spanning the gap. CDR1 and CDR2 (germline): SGHRS, YFSETQ. The CDR3 DNA follows: TGCGCCAGCAGCTTGGTCGCGGGTTCTTCCTACGAGCAGTACTTC. Translating gives CASSLVAGSSYEQYF.

Comments on this clonotype: A much larger clone sits a single nucleotide away, making a read error possible. This chain joins TRBV12-3 or TRBV12-4 and TRBJ1-4, with a weak D call TRBD1 (5 bases). The CDR3 loop spans 15 amino acids. The CDR3 bases are TGTGCCAGCAGTTTGACAGCGTCGGGTAATGGAAAACTGTTTTTT. Its translation: CASSLTASGNGKLFF.

At least ten counts were recorded for this clonotype. The V and J genes are TRBV9 and TRBJ2-3; 7 bases align to TRBD2. CDR1 is SGDLS, CDR2 YYNGEE, per germline. The CDR3 loop spans 17 amino acids. After removal of 0 bases from V and 2 bases from J, the junction contained 9 bases not matched to a gene. This chain's CDR3 is CASSVGERGGFTDTQYF. In DNA form, the CDR3 reads TGTGCCAGCAGCGTAGGTGAGCGGGGAGGATTCACAGATACGCAGTATTTT.

This clonotype has a count of ten or more. This chain joins TRBV7-2 and TRBJ2-5; D might be TRBD1 or TRBD2, each matching 5 bases. CDR1 is SGHTA, CDR2 FQGNSA, per germline. The CDR3 length is 15 residues. The V end lost 1 base, the J end lost 1 base, and 10 bases lay between the germline ends. The CDR3 bases are TGTGCCAGCAGCTTAGTCTGGGGGACCCAAGAGACCCAGTACTTC. This encodes CASSLVWGTQETQYF.

The chain couples TRBV20-1 to TRBJ1-6, with D maybe TRBD1 (5 bases). This CDR3 has 12 residues. Trimming removed 6 bases from V and 5 bases from J, with 8 bases in between. Germline V gene lookup returns CDR1 DFQATT and CDR2 SNEGSKA (reference sequence). CDR3 bases: TGCAGTGCCAGGGTCAATAATTCACCCCTCCACTTT. This translates into CSARVNNSPLHF.

This clonotype was picked up a small number of times. The chain recombines TRBV18 with TRBJ2-2; D is perhaps TRBD1 (6 bases). This CDR3 is 15 amino acids long. Germline V gives CDR1 KGHSH, CDR2 LQKENI. The germline V and J ends were trimmed by 4 bases and 0 bases, with 9 bases remaining between them. The CDR3 sequence is CASSQGQTNTGELFF. CDR3 sequence (DNA): TGTGCCAGCTCACAAGGACAGACGAACACCGGGGAGCTGTTTTTT.

The CDR3 reads CASQGTGGYGYTF. As DNA, the CDR3 is TGTGCCAGCCAGGGGACAGGGGGTTATGGCTACACCTTC. The chain links TRBV6-1 to TRBJ1-2; 11 positions match TRBD1. The trim removed 8 bases at V and 5 bases at J, leaving 4 bases unmatched. Germline assignment: CDR1 MNHNS and CDR2 SASEGT. This CDR3 spans 13 amino acids.

This clonotype was seen many times. The rearrangement uses TRBV27 and TRBJ1-4, with TRBD1 as a possible D gene (5 bases). CDR1 and CDR2 from the germline V gene are MNHEY and SMNVEV (reference sequence). The CDR3 runs to 16 residues. V dropped 2 bases and J dropped 3 bases, with 13 bases sitting between them. CDR3 in DNA: TGTGCCAGCAGTTTAGGCAGGGAGAGGTCTAATGAAAAACTGTTTTTT. This gives the protein CASSLGRERSNEKLFF.

The CDR3: CASSPTGAHRELFF. In DNA form, the CDR3 reads TGTGCCAGCAGTCCCACAGGGGCCCACCGGGAGCTGTTTTTT. The chain joins TRBV25-1 to TRBJ2-2, with 7 bases fitting TRBD1. Per the germline V gene, CDR1 is MGHDK and CDR2 is SYGVNS. Losses at the gene ends were 5 bases for V and 9 bases for J; bases not matched to a gene: 9. This CDR3 spans 14 amino acids.

Note on this clonotype: Being one base from a much bigger clone, this may be a read error. This chain links TRBV20-1 with TRBJ2-7; D uncertain. Germline CDR1 reads DFQATT; CDR2 reads SNEGSKA (reference sequence). The length of the CDR3 is 12 residues. The CDR3 DNA sequence: TGCAGTGCGTGGACCCCCTCCTACGAGCAGTGCTTC. This gives the protein CSAWTPSYEQCF.

V gene TRBV7-2 combines with J gene TRBJ1-3, with no clear D. The V and J ends lost 4 bases and 10 bases respectively, with 14 bases between them. Germline values: CDR1 SGHTA, CDR2 FQGNSA. This CDR3 spans 13 amino acids. The CDR3 bases are TGTGCCAGCAGCTCGCTTACTGTAAAGACCATATATTTT. As protein: CASSSLTVKTIYF.

This clonotype has just a few counts. CDR3 nucleotide sequence: TGCAGTGCTAGAGATATTACCCCGGCGTACAATGAGCAGTTCTTC. Protein sequence: CSARDITPAYNEQFF. This chain links TRBV20-1 with TRBJ2-1; D call uncertain. In germline, CDR1 is DFQATT, CDR2 SNEGSKA (reference sequence). Trimming removed 0 bases from V and 4 bases from J, with 13 bases in between. The CDR3 extends over 15 amino acids.

This clonotype was seen only a few times. The genes are TRBV9 and TRBJ2-5, with 8 nucleotides matching TRBD2. The germline gives CDR1 SGDLS, CDR2 YYNGEE. After removal of 0 bases from V and 4 bases from J, the junction contained 8 bases not matched to a gene. The CDR3 has 16 amino acids. The chain's CDR3 is CASSVEGGRRGETQYF. In DNA form, the CDR3 reads TGTGCCAGCAGCGTAGAAGGCGGGAGGAGAGGAGAGACCCAGTACTTC.

This clonotype was detected only a few times. V and J are TRBV9 and TRBJ2-2; 9 bases are shared with TRBD2. V lost 0 bases and J lost 6; bases outside the gene matches: 3. There are 15 residues in the CDR3. CDR1 is SGDLS, CDR2 YYNGEE, per germline. DNA for the CDR3: TGTGCCAGCAGCGTAGCAGCGGGAGGTGCCGGGGAGCTGTTTTTT. Encoded protein: CASSVAAGGAGELFF.